These T cell receptor beta chains were read from a single sample in a study of shared clonotypes between healthy human individuals. Clones were sequenced by immunoSEQ multiplex PCR, and TCRdb holds only the in-frame ones, with some missing. The data contain about a million clones, around 76% of them seen just once; the ten biggest clones take up approximately 1.5%. Source material: memory CD4+ T cells sorted from blood. The receptor source for this set is a man between 18 and 29 years old in good health. Each CDR3 is given with its conserved first and last residue. Fields, in order: clone size, J gene, D gene, V gene, CDR3 protein, CDR3 DNA. D genes are given only for firm matches. For some rows the clone size is stated as once, few or many, or as a class when expanded; others skip it.

. | TRBJ2-5 | . | TRBV11-2 | CASSSPHKETQYF | TGTGCCAGCAGCTCACCCCACAAAGAGACCCAGTACTTC
. | TRBJ1-1 | . | TRBV5-4 | CASSRRTANTEAFF | TGTGCCAGCAGCCGTCGAACGGCGAACACTGAAGCTTTCTTT
. | TRBJ1-1 | . | TRBV19 | CASGTLNTEAFF | TGTGCCAGCGGGACATTGAACACTGAAGCTTTCTTT
. | TRBJ2-1 | . | TRBV7-9 | CASSLSNSPYNEQFF | TGTGCCAGCAGCTTATCTAACAGCCCCTACAATGAGCAGTTCTTC
. | TRBJ2-1 | TRBD2 | TRBV5-4 | CASSLVGGDEQFF | TGTGCCAGCAGCTTGGTTGGGGGGGATGAGCAGTTCTTC
. | TRBJ1-3 | . | TRBV27 | CASGNVLSGNTIYF | TGTGCCAGCGGAAATGTCCTCTCTGGAAACACCATATATTTT
few | TRBJ1-5 | TRBD1 | TRBV7-9 | CASSLTGQANQPQHF | TGTGCCAGCAGCTTAACCGGACAGGCGAATCAGCCCCAGCATTTT
. | TRBJ2-2 | . | TRBV28 | CASSSIQTGELFF | TGTGCCAGCAGTTCTATTCAAACCGGGGAGCTGTTTTTT
. | TRBJ2-7 | . | TRBV5-1 | CASSLDREQYF | TGCGCCAGCAGCTTGGACCGCGAGCAGTACTTC
few | TRBJ1-1 | . | TRBV7-9 | CASSLSEGGTEAFF | TGTGCCAGCAGCTTATCAGAAGGGGGCACTGAAGCTTTCTTT
. | TRBJ2-1 | TRBD2 | TRBV7-2 | CASSPPGLAPNEQFF | TGTGCCAGCAGCCCCCCCGGACTAGCCCCCAATGAGCAGTTCTTC
. | TRBJ2-1 | . | TRBV13 | CASSLITGNILNEQFF | TGTGCCAGCAGCTTAATTACAGGTAATATTTTGAATGAGCAGTTCTTC
. | TRBJ2-7 | TRBD2 | TRBV18 | CASSPSGLANNEQYF | TGTGCCAGCTCACCATCGGGACTAGCAAACAACGAGCAGTACTTC
. | TRBJ2-3 | TRBD2 | TRBV27 | CASSLGFLADSTDTQYF | TGTGCCAGCAGTCTAGGGTTTCTAGCGGACAGCACAGATACGCAGTATTTT
. | TRBJ1-1 | . | TRBV5-1 | CASSLERNTEAFF | TGCGCCAGCAGCTTGGAAAGGAACACTGAAGCTTTCTTT
few | TRBJ1-6 | TRBD1 | TRBV28 | CASSPQGAGNSPLHF | TGTGCCAGCAGTCCCCAGGGGGCGGGTAATTCACCCCTCCACTTT
. | TRBJ2-3 | TRBD1 | TRBV7-9 | CASSLNRGTGGTDTQYF | TGTGCCAGCAGCCTAAACCGCGGGACAGGGGGCACAGATACGCAGTATTTT
. | TRBJ1-2 | . | TRBV30 | CAWSVPATVNYGYTF | TGTGCCTGGAGTGTCCCCGCCACAGTCAACTATGGCTACACCTTC
. | TRBJ2-7 | . | TRBV29-1 | CSVARRDSYEQYF | TGCAGCGTTGCCCGGAGGGATTCCTACGAGCAGTACTTC
. | TRBJ2-3 | TRBD2 | TRBV4-3 | CASSKTGLAGPMDTDTQYF | TGCGCCAGCAGCAAAACGGGACTAGCGGGACCTATGGATACAGATACGCAGTATTTT
. | TRBJ2-5 | . | TRBV25-1 | CASAREGWETQYF | TGTGCCAGCGCCCGAGAAGGATGGGAGACCCAGTACTTC